This TCR beta chain was identified during a study of blood T cell repertoires in COVID-19. Turning to the study itself: The samples span acute and convalescent COVID-19 from the United States, Italy and Spain.

Some clones are missing from TCRdb's copy, which holds only in-frame ones; the method was immunoSEQ multiplex PCR. The sample yields some 260,000 clones, about 88% seen once. The age range of participants was about 18 to 100 years, with residence in 20 to 25 US areas. CDR3 size: 13 residues. CDR1 is SGHRS and CDR2 is YFSETQ in the germline V gene. As concerns this clone: One end of the junction fails to match germline, which may point to a read error.

The sample was PBMCs or T cells enriched from blood (not recorded which). This receptor was identified in a man in his thirties or forties with acute COVID-19. V usage is TRBV5-1 and J usage is TRBJ1-2; a weak D match, TRBD1 (6 bases). Here the CDR3 DNA reads TGTGCCAGCAGCTTGGGGACAAACTATGGCTACACCTTC. Protein: CASSLGTNYGYTF.